The rows below give T cell receptor beta chains drawn from one sample of a study of T cell responses to AZD1222 COVID-19 vaccine. Produced via immunoSEQ multiplex PCR; TCRdb's table is partial and in-frame only. The table records about 190,000 clones, 87% of them present only once. This sample comprised peripheral blood, obtained on day 0 of MenACWY control vaccination. The origin of the receptors is an adult in good health. Each CDR3 is given with its conserved first and last residue. D genes are given only for firm matches. Expanded clones are given a class, and other clones once, few, many or no size at all.

v_gene	j_gene	d_gene	abundance	CDR3aa	CDR3nt
TRBV5-6	TRBJ2-7	TRBD1	-	CASSFGTDYEQYF	TGTGCCAGCAGCTTCGGGACAGACTACGAGCAGTACTTC
TRBV28	TRBJ1-2	-	once	CASSPPELWYGYTF	TGTGCCAGCAGTCCCCCCGAGTTATGGTATGGCTACACCTTC
TRBV5-1	TRBJ1-1	-	-	CASWGNTEAFF	TGCGCCAGCTGGGGGAACACTGAAGCTTTCTTT
TRBV19	TRBJ2-2	-	-	CASSNPGERWGELFF	TGTGCCAGTAGTAACCCAGGGGAAAGGTGGGGGGAGCTGTTTTTT
TRBV5-1	TRBJ2-5	TRBD2	once	CASRTTSGSVETQYF	TGCGCCAGCAGAACGACTAGCGGGAGTGTGGAGACCCAGTACTTC
TRBV28	TRBJ1-5	TRBD1	few	CASSWPLGQGGNQPQHF	TGTGCCAGCAGTTGGCCCCTTGGGCAGGGGGGAAATCAGCCCCAGCATTTT
TRBV7-2	TRBJ2-7	TRBD1	-	CASSQGQGIDEQYF	TGTGCCAGCAGTCAGGGACAGGGAATCGACGAGCAGTACTTC
TRBV5-4	TRBJ2-5	TRBD2	-	CASSSTPSGGSQETQYF	TGTGCCAGCAGCTCGACCCCTAGCGGGGGGTCCCAAGAGACCCAGTACTTC
TRBV18	TRBJ2-7	-	-	CASSLSQGRRYEQYF	TGTGCCAGCTCACTTTCCCAGGGACGCCGCTACGAGCAGTACTTC
TRBV9	TRBJ2-7	TRBD2	-	CASSVGLADTYEQYF	TGTGCCAGCAGCGTTGGACTAGCGGACACCTACGAGCAGTACTTC
TRBV7-9	TRBJ1-5	-	once	CASSSPGEDQPQHF	TGTGCCAGCAGCTCGCCAGGGGAAGATCAGCCCCAGCATTTT
TRBV5-1	TRBJ1-4	-	-	CASSVLGGRNEKLFF	TGCGCCAGCAGCGTCCTGGGGGGTCGTAATGAAAAACTGTTTTTT
TRBV3-1/TRBV3-2	TRBJ1-2	TRBD1	-	CASSHLGDRGRDGHGYTF	TGTGCCAGCAGCCATCTTGGGGACAGGGGTCGGGATGGGCATGGCTACACCTTC
TRBV24-1	TRBJ2-5	-	few	CATSDLMETQYF	TGTGCCACCAGTGATTTGATGGAGACCCAGTACTTC
TRBV9	TRBJ2-1	-	-	CASSVSGWNEQFF	TGTGCCAGCAGCGTTTCGGGGTGGAATGAGCAGTTCTTC
TRBV12-3/TRBV12-4	TRBJ1-5	-	-	CASSLGGQPQHF	TGTGCCAGCAGTCTAGGTGGTCAGCCCCAGCATTTT
TRBV5-1	TRBJ1-5	-	once	CASSPQGDQPQHF	TGCGCCAGCAGCCCCCAGGGAGATCAGCCCCAGCATTTT